The following is a TCR beta chain sequence with its context. This sample was taken from a study of blood T cell repertoires in COVID-19. For the study at large: Sites across the United States, Italy and Spain contributed samples from acute and convalescent COVID-19. Sources were T cells, B-cell-depleted T cells, or PBMCs; the material itself was cDNA or gDNA.

The CDR3 spans 15 residues. CDR1 and CDR2 from the germline V gene are SGDLS and YYNGEE. Trimming removed 1 base from V and 4 bases from J; junction bases left unmatched: 5. Profiling relied on immunoSEQ multiplex PCR, and the TCRdb table lists in-frame clones only, not all of them. The sample has 150,000 to 170,000 clones; roughly 80% are singletons. Input material: peripheral blood. The receptor's source is a woman aged 55-70 years with acute or convalescent COVID-19. The gene calls are TRBV9 and TRBJ1-2; 9 positions agree with TRBD1. CDR3 region: CASSVSPGQGYGYTF. The CDR3 nucleotides are TGTGCCAGCAGCGTATCACCGGGACAGGGCTATGGCTACACCTTC.